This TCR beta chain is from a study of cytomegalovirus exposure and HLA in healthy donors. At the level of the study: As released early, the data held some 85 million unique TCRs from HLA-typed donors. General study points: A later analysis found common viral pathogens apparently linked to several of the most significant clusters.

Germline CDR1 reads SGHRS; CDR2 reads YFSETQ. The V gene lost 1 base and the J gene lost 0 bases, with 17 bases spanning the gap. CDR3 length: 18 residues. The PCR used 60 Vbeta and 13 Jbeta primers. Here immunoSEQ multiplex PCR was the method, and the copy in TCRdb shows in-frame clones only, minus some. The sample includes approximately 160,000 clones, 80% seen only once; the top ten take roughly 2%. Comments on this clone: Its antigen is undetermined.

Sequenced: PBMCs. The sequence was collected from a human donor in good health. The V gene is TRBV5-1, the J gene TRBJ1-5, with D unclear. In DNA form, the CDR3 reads TGCGCCAGCAGCTTGTTCCCGCAGGTGCGGGATAGCAATCAGCCCCAGCATTTT. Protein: CASSLFPQVRDSNQPQHF.